This TCR beta chain was identified during a study of cytomegalovirus exposure and HLA in healthy donors (TCRdb year 2017). Turning to the overall study: An earlier analysis of several hundred of the donors reported 276 Gb of sequence data and 90 million to 120 million unique TCR beta sequences obtained from 150 million to 200 million T cells. An early release covering roughly 600 HLA-typed donors comprised about 310 gigabases of sequencing data and tens of millions of unique TCR sequences. The genetic ancestry cluster associated with self-reported Caucasian donors included 81% of the roughly 360 genotyped donors. The study aimed to test whether cataloging public T cell receptors could reveal signatures of past pathogen exposure. The study profiled the T cell repertoires of around 700 subjects by immunosequencing and related them to cytomegalovirus serostatus. A separate validation cohort of 100 to 150 different subjects was used in addition to the approximately 610-subject first cohort. To predict cytomegalovirus infection status, the study combined high-throughput TCR immunosequencing, statistical association of individual TCRs with disease status, and machine learning. A later analysis re-examined previously published TCR beta repertoires from 500 to 700 donors and added high-resolution HLA genotyping to investigate patterns of TCR occurrence. Rather than using new phenotypic data, the later analysis identified candidate immune exposures from TCR beta sequences and from how often those sequences occurred across donors. An earlier analysis of 587 of the donors applied high-throughput TCR beta sequencing to assess whether each TCR beta V gene segment acted as functional or pseudogenic. Donor age, sex, ethnicity and CMV serostatus were compiled alongside the repertoire data. In a later genetic analysis, genome-wide SNP genotypes for about 65% of the 666 donors were used, and that subset was treated as a discovery cohort. Every discovery cohort repertoire had been produced on one sequencing platform. Both class I and class II loci were covered by HLA typing, at four-digit resolution. The number of typed donors differed by locus: roughly 620-640 for A, B, C, DRB1 and DQB1; 500 to 550 for DQA1; approximately 610 for DPA1; and 400 to 480 for DPB1. About five DR-DQ haplotypes were treated as single units for association and clustering because of strong linkage in the cohort. Among about 410 genotyped donors of the cohort, an average of approximately 200,000 unique TCR beta nucleotide sequences was sequenced per donor, of which approximately 19% were non-productive. The study at large found these results: At a false discovery rate of 0.05, a later analysis linked 16,000 or so TCR beta sequences to specific HLA alleles. A later analysis found that TCR association rates varied across HLA loci, with DRB1 alleles showing the most associated TCRs and HLA-C alleles the fewest. A later analysis found that most CMV-associated TCR beta chains appeared HLA-restricted, with HLA associations seemingly driven largely by CMV exposure. The authors suggested that the approach could potentially be generalized to other disease states and immunological phenotypes. A further reported finding was that TCR beta sequences accurately predicted the HLA-A and HLA-B alleles for most subjects in the first cohort. The earlier analysis of approximately 560 of the donors excluded seventeen rarely observed V segments, including chromosome 9 orphons, because counts were too low. A group of highly shared sequence variants was considered likely to be a technical artifact of the sequencing pipeline. Sequencing depth was assumed to be roughly uniform across donors in the presence/absence analyses, though that assumption may not hold. The 87-base-pair reads could not distinguish some IMGT-functional V segments, including TRBV6-2 and TRBV6-3, so those segments were excluded. In vitro tests confirmed that three of the cytomegalovirus-associated TCR beta chains recognize cytomegalovirus antigens. In a later analysis, several top co-occurrence clusters were reported to appear linked to parvovirus B19, influenza, CMV and Epstein-Barr virus. Because some donors lacked HLA typing at each locus, the association tests relied only on the typed subset. An earlier analysis of around 540 of the donors showed that most TCR beta V segments appeared in productive rearrangements either about 87% or about 30% of the time, which broadly matched IMGT annotations. According to a later genetic analysis, donors in an Asian-associated ancestry cluster had fewer N-insertions in productive TCRs than the approximately 650-donor mean. When HLA alleles, especially DR and DQ, strongly co-occurred, attributing TCR associations to individual alleles was difficult. Immune exposure information for the cohort was limited to CMV serostatus. Cytomegalovirus status was reported to be diagnosed by the classifier with high specificity and sensitivity in both the original and validation cohorts. The cohort was sequenced for TCR beta chains only, and without alpha or paired-chain data the features that could be detected were limited. Most TCR sequences were seen in very few donors, while some public TCRs were found in many individuals. In a later analysis, HLA-associated TCR beta chains showed more clonal expansion and lower generation probabilities than non-associated chains that were equally common. Linkage disequilibrium might explain the correlated functional status among segregating V segments, but an unknown experimental factor could not be excluded. A total of fewer than 200 TCR beta chains were listed by the study as associated with cytomegalovirus. V-gene and J-gene trimming of TCR beta chains was associated with a missense DCLRE1C variant in a later genetic analysis, and the association was replicated in an independent cohort.

The CDR3 contains 15 residues, cysteine and phenylalanine counted. The sequence is cut down to CDR3 DNA, 45 bases in frame from base 1. CDR1 is given as MNHEY and CDR2 as SMNVEV, both from the germline V gene (reference sequence). The germline V and J ends show losses of 7 bases and 5 bases respectively, and no gene match explains 8 bases of the junction. Details on this clone: It lacks a known antigen. No quality values exist for individual bases; no much larger clone is one base distant.

In total, approximately 610 healthy bone marrow donors made up the cohort. At the time of sampling, every cohort member was nominally healthy, though immune exposures that went unrecorded were likely present. The donor tested CMV seropositive and was one of the 289 seropositive cohort members. A peripheral blood sample was provided by each donor, and peripheral blood mononuclear cells were used for TCR beta sequencing. Genomic DNA extraction from the blood cell samples was performed with the Qiagen DNeasy Blood Extraction Kit. Library construction relied on the immunoSEQ multiplex PCR assay. A mixture of 60 forward primers for TCR Vbeta segments and 13 reverse primers for TCR Jbeta segments was used in the multiplex PCR. The CDR3 region of rearranged TCR beta genes was amplified from genomic DNA with a multiplex PCR assay. The Illumina HiSeq System was used to sequence the amplified TCR beta libraries as 87-base-pair reads. Per the authors' processing: A later analysis counted around 72 million unique TCR beta chains across the 666 repertoires, and some 12 million of these chains were shared by at least two donors. To remove PCR and sequencing errors, raw reads were error-corrected and collapsed into unique sequences using a nearest-neighbor algorithm that merged closely related sequences. To assign V, D and J gene segments, CDR3 sequences were aligned to IMGT reference sequences. Each retained sequence needed at least a six-nucleotide match to both a V gene segment and a J gene segment. Rearrangements were called productive when the CDR3 lacked stop codons and stayed in frame with V and J; all others were non-productive. CDR3 was defined by IMGT convention, running from the second conserved V-encoded cysteine to the conserved J-encoded phenylalanine. In an earlier analysis of 587 of the donors, sequences lacking an unambiguous match to a single V gene segment were excluded. In an earlier analysis of a few hundred of the donors, V segments were called functional above 56.7% productive rearrangements and were called segregating when the between-donor standard deviation exceeded 5%. To diagnose cytomegalovirus status from the catalog of TCR beta chain sequences, a statistical classification framework was built. In a later analysis, V and J genes were assigned by comparing TCR nucleotide sequences against IMGT/GENE-DB human TR gene sequences. In a later analysis, CDR3 sequences and most-parsimonious VDJ recombination scenarios were assigned using the TCRdist pipeline. In a later analysis, every TCR beta chain was defined by the combination of its CDR3 amino acid sequence and its V-gene family, and reads without a unique V-gene family were dropped. To address suspected cross-contamination and a sequencing artifact, a later analysis removed a few hundred highly shared, low-generation-probability nucleotide sequences. A later analysis calculated a clonal expansion index for each public chain from normalized within-repertoire ranks of inferred template counts. In a later analysis, generation probabilities were computed using a VDJ recombination model fitted to out-of-frame rearrangements, and the results were checked against IGoR. Hypergeometric tests were used in a later analysis to score TCR-TCR, TCR-HLA and TCR-CMV co-occurrence, with a repertoire-size bias correction applied to the TCR pairs. To estimate false discovery rates, a later analysis permuted the HLA or CMV assignments 20 times. In a later analysis, co-occurring TCRs were grouped using DBSCAN, and TCRdist sequence similarity was added for clustering within HLA-allele-positive subsets. Repertoires with fewer than 30,000 or more than 120,000 public chains, plus five repertoires with anomalous nucleotide sharing, were excluded from co-occurrence clustering. TCRdb mirrors the immuneACCESS table, restricted to in-frame sequences. Some clones are absent from its copies; in checked studies, under half trace to an unresolved V gene, and the reason for the others is unknown. The V and J calls and clone size were taken over from that table, and D and trimming were inferred from the DNA. Here the sample has about 210,000 clones; approximately 80% occur a single time. The ten largest clones represent roughly an eighth of the sample.

This receptor was taken from a woman in her 30s in good health and CMV-seropositive. The source material was PBMCs. The chain is assembled from TRBV27 and TRBJ2-2; a stretch of 9 junction bases matches TRBD2. In nucleotide form, the sequence is TGTGCCAGCAATCCCCGGCGGGGGGGGACCGGGGAGCTGTTTTTT. This is translated as CASNPRRGGTGELFF.